This T cell receptor beta chain emerged from a study of cytomegalovirus exposure and HLA in healthy donors. Study-wide points: When presence/absence was analysed, sequencing depth was taken to be roughly uniform across donors.

Vbeta (60) and Jbeta (13) primers were used in the PCR. Here immunoSEQ multiplex PCR was the method, and the copy in TCRdb shows in-frame clones only, minus some. The sample holds some 92,000 clones; around 72% are singletons and the top ten take 9.5% to 13%. Concerning this clone itself: Antigen specificity is unknown.

Deletions cut 5 bases from V and 4 bases from J, with 9 bases between. CDR3 size: 13 residues. Germline loops: CDR1 MNHNY, CDR2 SVGAGI (reference sequence). The chain has TRBV6-6 and TRBJ1-3; D is unclear. The receptor's source is a man aged 18 to 30 in good health and CMV-seropositive. The sequenced sample was PBMCs. In DNA, the CDR3 is TGTGCCAGCAGTACTGGTTGGGGAAACACCATATATTTT. Translation gives CASSTGWGNTIYF.